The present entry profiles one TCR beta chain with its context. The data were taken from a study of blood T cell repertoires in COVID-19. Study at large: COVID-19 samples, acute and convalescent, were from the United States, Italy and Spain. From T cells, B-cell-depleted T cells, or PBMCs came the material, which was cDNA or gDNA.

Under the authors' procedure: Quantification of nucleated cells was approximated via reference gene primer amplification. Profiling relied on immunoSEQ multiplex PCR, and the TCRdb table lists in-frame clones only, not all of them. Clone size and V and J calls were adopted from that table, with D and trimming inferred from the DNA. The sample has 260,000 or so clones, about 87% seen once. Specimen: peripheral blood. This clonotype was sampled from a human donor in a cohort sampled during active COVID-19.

CDR3 in amino acids: CASSLKGRIEQYF. The CDR3 DNA sequence: TGTGCCAGCAGTTTAAAGGGGCGAATCGAGCAGTACTTC. The chain joins TRBV27 to TRBJ2-7; a possible D gene is TRBD1 (5 bases). This CDR3 has 13 amino acids. V shed 2 bases and J shed 6 bases, with 11 bases lying between them. CDR1 is MNHEY and CDR2 is SMNVEV in the germline V gene (reference sequence).